The 2 T cell receptor beta chains below come from one sample, sequenced in a study of cytomegalovirus exposure and HLA in healthy donors. Use of 60 Vbeta and 13 Jbeta primers characterized the PCR. The protocol was immunoSEQ multiplex PCR, while the TCRdb copy is restricted to in-frame clones and leaves out a portion. The data show around 150,000 clones, over 80% seen once. Input material: PBMCs. These receptors came from a woman aged 18 to 35 in good health and CMV-seronegative.

The V and J genes are TRBV28 and TRBJ1-2; maybe TRBD1 (5 bases). The V and J ends lost 3 bases and 1 base respectively, with 18 bases between them. Germline loops: CDR1 MDHEN, CDR2 SYDVKM. The CDR3 contains 17 residues. The CDR3 DNA reads as TGTGCCAGCAGTTTTAGACGGTCCACGGGGGTTAACTATGGCTACACCTTC. Amino acid sequence: CASSFRRSTGVNYGYTF.

V and J are TRBV19 and TRBJ2-6; 7 nucleotides match TRBD1. The V gene end was trimmed by 10 bases and the J gene end by 0 bases; junction bases not matched to a gene: 6. The CDR3 covers 15 residues. Germline loops: CDR1 LNHDA, CDR2 SQIVND (reference sequence). CDR3 DNA: TGTGCCACCCAGAAGGGGGCCTCTGGGGCCAACGTCCTGACTTTC. Amino acids: CATQKGASGANVLTF.